This T cell receptor (beta chain) comes out of a study of blood T cell repertoires in COVID-19. Overall study context: From the United States, Italy and Spain came samples of acute and convalescent COVID-19.

Per germline, CDR1 LNHDA and CDR2 SQIVND (reference sequence). Between the trimmed V and J ends, which lost 3 bases and 5 bases, there was a span of 7 bases. The CDR3 is 12 residues long. Profiled with immunoSEQ multiplex PCR; TCRdb holds only in-frame clones, not every one. Here the sample spans 120,000 to 150,000 clones, about four fifths being singletons. The material sequenced was peripheral blood. The receptor's source is a man aged 25 to 40 with COVID-19, enrolled during active disease. The chain has TRBV19 and TRBJ1-1, with D possibly being TRBD1 (5 bases). CDR3 sequence reads: CASSIPGTEAFF. Here the CDR3 DNA reads TGTGCCAGTAGTATCCCAGGGACTGAAGCTTTCTTT.